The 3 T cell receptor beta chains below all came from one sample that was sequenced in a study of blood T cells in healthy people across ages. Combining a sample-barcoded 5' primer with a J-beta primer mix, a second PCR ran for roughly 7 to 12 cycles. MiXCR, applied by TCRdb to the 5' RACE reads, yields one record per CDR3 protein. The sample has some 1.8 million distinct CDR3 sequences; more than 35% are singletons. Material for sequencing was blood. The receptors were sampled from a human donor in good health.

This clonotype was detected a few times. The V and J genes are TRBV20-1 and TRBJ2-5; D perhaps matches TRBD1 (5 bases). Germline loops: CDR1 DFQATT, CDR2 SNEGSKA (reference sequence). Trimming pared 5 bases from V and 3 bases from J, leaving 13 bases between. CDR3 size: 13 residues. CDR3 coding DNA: TGCAGTGCTCCCCGGACAATGGAAGAGACCCAGTACTTC. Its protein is CSAPRTMEETQYF.

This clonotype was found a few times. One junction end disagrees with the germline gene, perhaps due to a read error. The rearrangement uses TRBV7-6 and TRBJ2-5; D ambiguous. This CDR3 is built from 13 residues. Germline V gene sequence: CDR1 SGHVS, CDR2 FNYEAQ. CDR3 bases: TGTGCCAGTAGCTTATACGCGGAAGAGACCCAGTACTTC. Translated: CASSLYAEETQYF.

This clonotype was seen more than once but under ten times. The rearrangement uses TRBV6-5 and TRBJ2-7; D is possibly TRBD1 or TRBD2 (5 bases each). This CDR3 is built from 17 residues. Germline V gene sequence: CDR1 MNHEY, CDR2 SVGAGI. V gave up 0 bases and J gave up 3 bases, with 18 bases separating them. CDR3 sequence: CASSYSSPTGAFYEQYF. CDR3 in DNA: TGTGCCAGCAGTTACTCGTCCCCAACCGGGGCCTTCTACGAGCAGTACTTC.